This record concerns one T cell receptor (beta chain) sequence. Its antigen is not yet known. Base qualities were left out, and no much larger clone turns up one base away. The data were obtained in a study of patients and donors after allogeneic stem cell transplantation (dated by TCRdb to 2018 to 2021). The method was RT-PCR. The sequencer was a NextSeq 550. TCRdb cleaned the public reads at Q25 with fastp, built clones with MiXCR and kept in-frame beta chains. Rows are unified per CDR3 protein, each entry keeping the most common DNA and genes. Across this sample there are hundreds of thousands of distinct CDR3 sequences, with under 20% seen only once. In total, the top ten clones hold just over 7% of the sample. V is pruned by 2 bases and J by 6 bases, leaving 6 bases of the junction without a gene match. Per the germline V gene, MNHEY is the CDR1 and SVGAGI is the CDR2. Its CDR3 holds 16 amino acids, cysteine through phenylalanine. Left in the record is the CDR3 DNA by itself, 48 bases read in frame from the first base.

Material: blood, either unsorted or a sorted T cell fraction (not recorded which). The chain is assembled from TRBV6-5 and TRBJ2-3; TRBD2 agrees with 12 junctional bases. This clonotype was obtained from a human donor who was either an allogeneic HSCT recipient or a stem cell or donor lymphocyte infusion donor (not recorded which). It is not recorded whose cells these are; they may come from a transplant donor. This receptor has the CDR3 CASSYETSGRGDTQYF. The DNA sequence follows: TGTGCCAGCAGTTACGAGACTAGCGGGAGAGGGGATACGCAGTATTTT.